The T cell receptor beta chain described here comes from a study of T cell responses to AZD1222 COVID-19 vaccine. Remarks on this clone: Its target is not known.

Using immunoSEQ multiplex PCR, the repertoire was profiled, and TCRdb retains in-frame clones only, with some absent. The sample records around 110,000 clones, roughly nine tenths being singletons. Study-level findings and limits: Repertoire collection took place solely once the T cell response had peaked.

Germline CDR1 and CDR2: SGDLS and YYNGEE. CDR3 length: 13 residues. Between the trimmed V and J ends, which lost 7 bases and 9 bases, there was a span of 17 bases. The sample here was peripheral blood, taken 28 days after the second AZD1222 dose. The chain is built from TRBV9 and TRBJ2-1; no clear D gene. This TCR was recovered from an adult who received the AZD1222 COVID-19 vaccine. The CDR3 bases are TGTGCCAGCTCCCCTGCCCCTGTGGCTGAGCAGTTCTTC. Translation: CASSPAPVAEQFF.